The 30 T cell receptor beta chains presented below share a single source sample, sequenced in a study of blood T cell repertoires in COVID-19. Assay used: immunoSEQ multiplex PCR; TCRdb lists only in-frame clones, some missing. The data contain about 37,000 clones, approximately 84% of them seen just once; the ten biggest clones take up about 3%. Material for sequencing was peripheral blood. The source of these receptors is a man aged 65-85 years with COVID-19, enrolled during active disease.

The chain uses TRBV6-5 and TRBJ2-1; D unclear. Germline V gene lookup returns CDR1 MNHEY and CDR2 SVGAGI. V shed 7 bases and J shed 2 bases, with 9 bases lying between them. The CDR3 length is 13 residues. The CDR3: CASTSRTYNEQFF. The CDR3 nucleotides read TGTGCCAGCACCTCGCGGACCTACAATGAGCAGTTCTTC.

The chain couples TRBV18 to TRBJ1-4; 7 bases are shared with TRBD1. The germline gives CDR1 KGHSH, CDR2 LQKENI. This CDR3 region has 15 residues. Trimming removed 0 bases from V and 7 bases from J; junction bases left unmatched: 5. Here the CDR3 reads CASSPPNRGGEKLFF. In nucleotides, the CDR3 is TGTGCCAGCTCACCACCTAACAGGGGAGGTGAAAAACTGTTTTTT.

The chain has TRBV20-1 and TRBJ1-5; D is uncertain. The length of the CDR3 is 13 residues. Germline V CDR1 and CDR2: DFQATT, SNEGSKA (reference sequence). With 4 bases removed from V and 1 base from J, the gap between germline ends came to 8 bases. The CDR3 DNA sequence: TGCAGTGCTATTGAAGAGAGCAATCAGCCCCAGCATTTT. This codes for CSAIEESNQPQHF.

Only a few counts were recorded for this clone. The chain has TRBV15 and TRBJ1-3, with TRBD1 as a possible D gene (6 bases). The CDR3 is made up of 17 amino acids. Trimming removed 1 base from V and 3 bases from J, with 16 bases in between. CDR1 and CDR2 (germline): LNHNV, YYDKDF (reference sequence). CDR3 amino acids: CATSRGSGQGYGNTIYF. Written as DNA, the CDR3 is TGTGCCACCAGCAGAGGATCGGGCCAGGGGTATGGAAACACCATATATTTT.

A few counts support this clone. The V and J genes are TRBV19 and TRBJ1-5, with D maybe TRBD1 (5 bases). The CDR3 loop spans 17 amino acids. Germline V gives CDR1 LNHDA, CDR2 SQIVND (reference sequence). Trimming removed 5 bases from V and 0 bases from J, with 17 bases in between. The CDR3 nucleotides are TGTGCCAGTAGTTCAGGGTCTTACGGCAATAGCAATCAGCCCCAGCATTTT. Its protein product is CASSSGSYGNSNQPQHF.

The chain is built from TRBV6-1 and TRBJ2-1, with 7 bases that match TRBD2. The CDR3 has 15 amino acids. CDR1 and CDR2 (germline): MNHNS, SASEGT. Losses at the gene ends were 1 base for V and 9 bases for J; bases not matched to a gene: 9. The CDR3 sequence: CASSEDRLAFSEQFF. The DNA for the CDR3 is TGTGCCAGCAGTGAAGATCGACTAGCCTTCAGTGAGCAGTTCTTC.

The chain carries TRBV27 and TRBJ1-5, with TRBD1 matching over 9 bases. J was trimmed by 0 bases and V by 8 bases; bases with no gene match: 8. Looked up from germline, CDR1 is MNHEY and CDR2 is SMNVEV (reference sequence). This CDR3 has 16 residues. DNA of the CDR3: TGTGCCAGCTGGGGACAGGGCGGGAATAGCAATCAGCCCCAGCATTTT. Translating gives CASWGQGGNSNQPQHF.

J is TRBJ2-7 and V is TRBV14, with 7 nucleotides matching TRBD1. The V and J ends lost 1 base and 4 bases, in that order; junction bases with no gene match: 7. The CDR3 has 15 residues. Per the germline V gene, CDR1 is SGHDN and CDR2 is FVKESK. CDR3 in DNA: TGTGCCAGCAGCCAAGGGACAGGAGCCTTTTACGAGCAGTACTTC. Amino acid sequence: CASSQGTGAFYEQYF.

The chain recombines TRBV7-9 with TRBJ1-4; D is unresolved. The V gene's germline CDR1 is SEHNR and CDR2 FQNEAQ (reference sequence). This CDR3 has 15 amino acids. Trimming took 0 bases from V and 4 from J, leaving 9 bases between them. The DNA for the CDR3 is TGTGCCAGCAGCTTAGCCCGGTCCCTTAATGAAAAACTGTTTTTT. Protein: CASSLARSLNEKLFF.

The CDR3 sequence: CASQAGPGYEQYF. For the CDR3, the DNA is TGTGCCAGCCAAGCGGGACCCGGGTACGAGCAGTACTTC. The rearrangement uses TRBV7-2 and TRBJ2-7; 7 bases line up with TRBD2. CDR1 and CDR2 from the germline V gene are SGHTA and FQGNSA. The CDR3 is made up of 13 amino acids. V lost 8 bases, J lost 4 bases, and 8 bases stayed unmatched.

The chain carries TRBV6-5 and TRBJ2-2; TRBD2 matches 10 bases. The CDR3 spans 16 residues. CDR1 is MNHEY, CDR2 SVGAGI, per germline. Unmatched junction bases numbered 4, after V lost 0 bases and J lost 6 bases. The CDR3 spells CASSYSPAGGPGELFF. The CDR3 DNA follows: TGTGCCAGCAGTTACTCCCCAGCGGGAGGGCCCGGGGAGCTGTTTTTT.

The chain carries TRBV7-2 and TRBJ1-2, with D hard to call. CDR3 length: 14 residues. V dropped 1 base and J dropped 4 bases, with 10 bases sitting between them. Germline CDR1 and CDR2: SGHTA and FQGNSA. The CDR3 sequence: CASSLGSEFYGYTF. DNA for the CDR3: TGTGCCAGCAGCTTAGGAAGTGAGTTCTATGGCTACACCTTC.

The chain links TRBV27 to TRBJ1-5; 9 positions match TRBD1. V shed 6 bases, J shed 4 bases, and the junction held 4 bases outside the gene matches. This CDR3 spans 14 amino acids. Per germline, CDR1 MNHEY and CDR2 SMNVEV (reference sequence). CDR3 DNA sequence: TGTGCCAGCAGCCCACAGGGGGCGAATCAGCCCCAGCATTTT. It yields the protein CASSPQGANQPQHF.

This clone has just a few counts. J is TRBJ1-1 and V is TRBV7-2; 7 nucleotides agree with TRBD1. Germline V gene sequence: CDR1 SGHTA, CDR2 FQGNSA. This CDR3 comprises 15 residues. V lost 6 bases and J lost 0; bases outside the gene matches: 7. The CDR3 bases are TGTGCCAGCAGTTCTCAAACAGGGGTGAACACTGAAGCTTTCTTT. It yields the protein CASSSQTGVNTEAFF.

The gene calls are TRBV5-1 and TRBJ2-1, with 8 bases that match TRBD2. CDR1 and CDR2 from the germline V gene are SGHRS and YFSETQ. The length of the CDR3 is 17 residues. The J segment lost 6 bases and the V segment lost 0 bases, leaving 11 bases of the junction unmatched. The CDR3 sequence is CASSLAVGRVLGNEQFF. CDR3 nucleotide sequence: TGCGCCAGCAGCTTGGCCGTCGGGAGGGTCCTCGGCAATGAGCAGTTCTTC. The full variable domain, completed using reference TRBV5-1 and TRBJ2-1, is KAGVTQTPRYLIKTRGQQVTLSCSPISGHRSVSWYQQTPGQGLQFLFEYFSETQRNKGNFPGRFSGRQFSNSRSEMNVSTLELGDSALYLCASSLAVGRVLGNEQFFGPGTRLTVL.

The gene calls are TRBV2 and TRBJ1-5; unclear D gene. The CDR3 length is 14 residues. Germline CDR1 SNHLY, CDR2 FYNNEI. Trimming stripped 7 bases from V and 0 bases from J, with 10 bases between. The CDR3 spells CASNFIYSNQPQHF. In DNA, the CDR3 is TGTGCCAGCAATTTCATCTATAGCAATCAGCCCCAGCATTTT. The whole variable domain, filled in from reference TRBV2 and TRBJ1-5, reads EPEVTQTPSHQVTQMGQEVILRCVPISNHLYFYWYRQILGQKVEFLVSFYNNEISEKSEIFDDQFSVERPDGSNFTLKIRSTKLEDSAMYFCASNFIYSNQPQHFGDGTRLSIL.

The chain links TRBV10-3 to TRBJ2-1, with 11 positions matching TRBD2. This CDR3 comprises 15 residues. The junction had 3 bases not matched to a gene; V was cut back by 4 bases and J by 4 bases. The germline gives CDR1 ENHRY, CDR2 SYGVKD. CDR3 protein: CAISGGTSGYNEQFF. Here the CDR3 DNA reads TGTGCCATCAGTGGGGGGACTAGCGGATACAATGAGCAGTTCTTC.

This clone was seen once. This chain links TRBV9 with TRBJ2-2, with TRBD2 matching over 9 bases. Germline V CDR1 and CDR2: SGDLS, YYNGEE. The CDR3 runs 16 residues. V was clipped by 0 bases and J by 5 bases; unmatched bases: 5. The CDR3 region has the DNA TGTGCCAGCAGCGTAGGACTAGCGGCGGGGACCGGGGAGCTGTTTTTT. Encoded protein: CASSVGLAAGTGELFF.

V is TRBV6-5 and J is TRBJ2-2; TRBD1 matches 8 bases. V lost 2 bases, J lost 3 bases, and 2 bases stayed unmatched. CDR1 MNHEY and CDR2 SVGAGI come from the germline V gene. The CDR3 loop spans 15 amino acids. The CDR3 loop is CASSYARGHTGELFF. CDR3 DNA: TGTGCCAGCAGTTACGCCAGGGGGCACACCGGGGAGCTGTTTTTT.

V usage is TRBV6-6 and J usage is TRBJ2-1; perhaps TRBD1 as D (5 bases). This CDR3 spans 12 amino acids. Per the germline V gene, CDR1 is MNHNY and CDR2 is SVGAGI (reference sequence). The V end was cut by 11 bases, the J end by 9 bases, with 17 bases between. The CDR3: CAARASHGEQFF. DNA for the CDR3: TGTGCCGCCAGGGCTAGTCATGGTGAGCAGTTCTTC.

V gene TRBV5-6 combines with J gene TRBJ1-2, with D possibly TRBD1 on 5 matching bases. V shed 0 bases and J shed 4 bases, with 10 bases lying between them. This CDR3 contains 14 residues. CDR1 SGHDT and CDR2 YYEEEE come from the germline V gene. The CDR3 DNA reads TGTGCCAGCAGCTTGGTGGGGGGAGGCTATGGCTACACCTTC. This sequence encodes CASSLVGGGYGYTF.

The chain couples TRBV9 to TRBJ1-5, with 9 nucleotides matching TRBD1. Germline lookup yields CDR1 SGDLS and CDR2 YYNGEE. Trimming took 4 bases from V and 6 from J; bases not matched to a gene: 5. This CDR3 region has 14 residues. The CDR3 protein is CASSPTGGIQPQHF. Here the CDR3 DNA reads TGTGCCAGCAGCCCAACAGGGGGCATTCAGCCCCAGCATTTT.

V and J are TRBV5-1 and TRBJ2-7; D is ambiguous. V was trimmed by 2 bases and J by 2 bases, leaving 17 bases between them. CDR1 and CDR2 from the germline V gene are SGHRS and YFSETQ. The CDR3 has 16 amino acids. The CDR3 reads CASSLGGTGTTYEQYF. The CDR3 nucleotides are TGCGCCAGCAGCTTAGGCGGAACCGGCACAACCTACGAGCAGTACTTC.

The chain recombines TRBV19 with TRBJ2-5; 9 bases fit TRBD2. Germline V gives CDR1 LNHDA, CDR2 SQIVND (reference sequence). The CDR3 length is 18 residues. After removal of 0 bases from V and 0 bases from J, the junction contained 8 bases not matched to a gene. CDR3 sequence reads: CASSIDLLASGDQETQYF. The CDR3 coding sequence is TGTGCCAGTAGTATAGATCTCCTGGCTAGCGGGGACCAAGAGACCCAGTACTTC.

The chain has TRBV11-1 and TRBJ2-7; 7 positions match TRBD1. The CDR3 length is 13 residues. From germline, CDR1 is SGHAT and CDR2 FQDESV (reference sequence). V lost 5 bases to trimming and J lost 4 bases; unmatched junction nucleotides: 5. CDR3 in amino acids: CASSARQGYEQYF. The CDR3 DNA reads TGTGCCAGCAGCGCAAGACAGGGATACGAGCAGTACTTC.

The V gene is TRBV29-1, the J gene TRBJ1-1, with D uncertain. V lost 6 bases and J lost 1, with 9 bases in between. The CDR3 contains 12 residues. Germline CDR1 reads SQVTM; CDR2 reads ANQGSEA. CDR3 bases: TGCAGCGTAGCTCTTACGAACACTGAAGCTTTCTTT. As protein: CSVALTNTEAFF.

The chain is built from TRBV5-6 and TRBJ1-1; D remains ambiguous. CDR1 and CDR2 (germline): SGHDT, YYEEEE. V gave up 4 bases and J gave up 4 bases, with 17 bases separating them. This CDR3 comprises 15 residues. DNA for the CDR3: TGTGCCAGCAGCCGCCCCGTAGTTTTTGGCACTGAAGCTTTCTTT. It specifies CASSRPVVFGTEAFF.

The chain couples TRBV24-1 to TRBJ2-5; a possible D gene is TRBD2 (6 bases). CDR1 KGHDR and CDR2 SFDVKD come from the germline V gene. V was clipped by 4 bases and J by 4 bases, with 15 bases between them. The CDR3 runs 15 residues. CDR3 nucleotides: TGTGCCACCAGTGACCCCAAGCGGGTGGGAGAGACCCAGTACTTC. Protein product: CATSDPKRVGETQYF.

The chain combines TRBV3-1 (or the pseudogene TRBV3-2) with TRBJ1-4; 8 bases match TRBD1. The CDR3 is made up of 19 amino acids. Germline-derived CDR1 and CDR2 are LGHDT and YNNKEL (reference sequence). V lost 4 bases to trimming and J lost 8 bases; unmatched junction nucleotides: 21. The CDR3 loop reads CASSPPRGRGQAAEEKLFF. The CDR3 nucleotides read TGTGCCAGCAGCCCGCCCCGTGGCAGGGGGCAGGCGGCGGAGGAAAAACTGTTTTTT.

The J gene is TRBJ1-6, the V gene TRBV5-1; TRBD1 aligns across 7 bases. CDR1 and CDR2 (germline): SGHRS, YFSETQ. CDR3 length: 16 amino acids. V shed 2 bases and J 7 bases; nucleotides not matched to a gene: 9. CDR3 sequence (DNA): TGCGCCAGCAGCTTCTATCAGGGGGGTGAGAATTCACCCCTCCACTTT. Amino acids: CASSFYQGGENSPLHF.